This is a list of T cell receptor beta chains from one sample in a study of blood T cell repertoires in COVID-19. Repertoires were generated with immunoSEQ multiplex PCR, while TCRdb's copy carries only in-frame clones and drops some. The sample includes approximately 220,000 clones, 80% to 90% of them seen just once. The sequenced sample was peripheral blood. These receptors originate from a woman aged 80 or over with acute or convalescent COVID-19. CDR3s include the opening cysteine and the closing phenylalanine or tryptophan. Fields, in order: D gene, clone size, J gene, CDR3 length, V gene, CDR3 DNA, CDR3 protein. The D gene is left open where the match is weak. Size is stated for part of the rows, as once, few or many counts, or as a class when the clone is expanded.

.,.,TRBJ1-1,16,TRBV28,TGTGCCAGCAGGCGAGGGCCTAACCTTATGAACACTGAAGCTTTCTTT,CASRRGPNLMNTEAFF
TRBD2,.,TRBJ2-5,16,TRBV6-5,TGTGCCAGCAGTTACGGCAGCGGGGGGTTCCAAGAGACCCAGTACTTC,CASSYGSGGFQETQYF
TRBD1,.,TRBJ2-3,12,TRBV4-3,TGCGCCAGCAGCCAGACAGGGGTGGCGCAGTATTTT,CASSQTGVAQYF
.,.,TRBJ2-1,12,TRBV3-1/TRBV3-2,TGTGCCAGCAGTAGATATGTTAATGAGCAGTTCTTC,CASSRYVNEQFF
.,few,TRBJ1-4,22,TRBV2,TGTGCCAGCACTACAATCGCATCAGGTGGGGACTTTGACCACTCAAAGAATGAAAAACTGTTTTTT,CASTTIASGGDFDHSKNEKLFF
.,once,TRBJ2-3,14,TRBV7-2,TGTGCCAGCAGCTTAATCGGTAGCACAGATACGCAGTATTTT,CASSLIGSTDTQYF
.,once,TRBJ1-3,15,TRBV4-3,TGCGCCAGCAGCCTGGGGGCAGGGGCTGGAAACACCATATATTTT,CASSLGAGAGNTIYF
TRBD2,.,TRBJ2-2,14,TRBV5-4,TGTGCCAGCAGCCGCAGCGGGAGTCACGGGGAGCTGTTTTTT,CASSRSGSHGELFF
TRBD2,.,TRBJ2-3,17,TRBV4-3,TGCGCCAGCAGCCAAGACTGGGCTAGCGGGGGGACAGATACGCAGTATTTT,CASSQDWASGGTDTQYF
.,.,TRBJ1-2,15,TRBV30,TGTGCCTGGAGTGTAATGGGGAGAAATAACTATGGCTACACCTTC,CAWSVMGRNNYGYTF
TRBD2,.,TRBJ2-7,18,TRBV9,TGTGCCAGCAGCGTAGGACTAGCGGGAGAGGGAAGCTCCTACGAGCAGTACTTC,CASSVGLAGEGSSYEQYF
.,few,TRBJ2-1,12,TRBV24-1,TGTGCCACCAGTGATCCAGGCAATGAGCAGTTCTTC,CATSDPGNEQFF
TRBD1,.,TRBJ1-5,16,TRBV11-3,TGTGCCAGCAGCTTAGGCGGACAGGGAAGCAATCAGCCCCAGCATTTT,CASSLGGQGSNQPQHF
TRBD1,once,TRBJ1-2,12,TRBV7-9,TGTGCCAGCAGCTTGGGACAGGTCAACTACACCTTC,CASSLGQVNYTF
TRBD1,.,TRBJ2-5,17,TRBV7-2,TGTGCCAGCAGCTTAGGGGTGTCACAGGGGGCGCGGGAGACCCAGTACTTC,CASSLGVSQGARETQYF
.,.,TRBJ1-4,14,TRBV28,TGTGCCAGCAGTTTATCGGGATTAACGGGGAAACTGTTTTTT,CASSLSGLTGKLFF
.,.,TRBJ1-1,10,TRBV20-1,TGCAGTGCTGACAGTCGCCAGGCTTTCTTT,CSADSRQAFF
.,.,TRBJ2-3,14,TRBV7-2,TGTGCCAGCAGCTTAGTGGCAGGGGCAGATACGCAGTATTTT,CASSLVAGADTQYF
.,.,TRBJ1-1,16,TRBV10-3,TGTGCCATCAGCCGAGCGAGGGTGTCAATGAACACTGAAGCTTTCTTT,CAISRARVSMNTEAFF
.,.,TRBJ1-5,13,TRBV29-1,TGCAGCGTTTGGACAGATAGCAATCAGCCCCAGCATTTT,CSVWTDSNQPQHF
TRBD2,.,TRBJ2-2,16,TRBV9,TGTGCCAGCAGTCCTGGACTAGCGGGGAACACCGGGGAGCTGTTTTTT,CASSPGLAGNTGELFF
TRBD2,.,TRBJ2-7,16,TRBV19,TGTGCCAGTAGTATCGGGACTAGCGGTTCCACCTACGAGCAGTACTTC,CASSIGTSGSTYEQYF
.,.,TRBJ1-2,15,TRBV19,TGTGCCAGTAGTCTCACAGTGAGCTTTAACTATGGCTACACCTTC,CASSLTVSFNYGYTF
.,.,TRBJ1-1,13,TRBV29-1,TGCAGCGTAGCGGGACTCTTGAACACTGAAGCTTTCTTT,CSVAGLLNTEAFF
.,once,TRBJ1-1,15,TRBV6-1,TGTGCCAGCAGTGAAGGATCGGGGGAGGGGACTGAAGCTTTCTTT,CASSEGSGEGTEAFF
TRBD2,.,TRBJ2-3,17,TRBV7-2,TGTGCCAGCACCCCGAGGACGGCTAGCGGGTTGCCAGATACGCAGTATTTT,CASTPRTASGLPDTQYF
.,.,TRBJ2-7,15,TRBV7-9,TGTGCCAGCAGCTTACGTAGCGGCAACTCCTACGAGCAGTACTTC,CASSLRSGNSYEQYF
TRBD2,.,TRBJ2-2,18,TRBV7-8,TGTGCCAGCAGCTTAGCGCCGTGGACTAGCGGGGTAGCCGGGGAGCTGTTTTTT,CASSLAPWTSGVAGELFF
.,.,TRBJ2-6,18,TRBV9,TGTGCCAGCAGCAAAGGGAGTAGCGGAGCAACTGGGGCCAACGTCCTGACTTTC,CASSKGSSGATGANVLTF
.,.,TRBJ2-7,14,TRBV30,TGTGCCTGTCTTCTAAGTGAGAACGCCTACGAGCAGTACTTC,CACLLSENAYEQYF
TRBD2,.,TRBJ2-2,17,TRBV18,TGTGCCAGCTCACCAGCACTAGCGGGGCTGAACACCGGGGAGCTGTTTTTT,CASSPALAGLNTGELFF
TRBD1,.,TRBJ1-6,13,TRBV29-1,TGCAGCGTTGGGGGACAGGGGGATTCACCCCTCCACTTT,CSVGGQGDSPLHF
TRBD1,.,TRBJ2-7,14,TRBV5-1,TGCGCCAGCAGCGATGGGACAGGGGGCACCGAGCAGTACTTC,CASSDGTGGTEQYF
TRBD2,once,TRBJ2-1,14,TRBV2,TGTGCCAGCGGGGAGGGGATTTCCTACAATGAGCAGTTCTTC,CASGEGISYNEQFF
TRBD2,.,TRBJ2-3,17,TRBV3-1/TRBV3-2,TGTGCCAGCAGCTCCCCGGGACTAGGTGCGGGGAGAGATACGCAGTATTTT,CASSSPGLGAGRDTQYF
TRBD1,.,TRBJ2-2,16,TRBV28,TGTGCCAGCAGCTCACAGGGGCCTCGTAACACCGGGGAGCTGTTTTTT,CASSSQGPRNTGELFF
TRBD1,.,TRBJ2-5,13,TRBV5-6,TGTGCCAGCAGTCGGGACAGGCTAGAGACCCAGTACTTC,CASSRDRLETQYF
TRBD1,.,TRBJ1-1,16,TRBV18,TGTGCCAGCTCACCACGACAGGGTGAGATGAACACTGAAGCTTTCTTT,CASSPRQGEMNTEAFF
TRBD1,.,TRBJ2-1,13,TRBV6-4,TGTGCCAGCAGTGGACAGGGCGGCAATGAGCAGTTCTTC,CASSGQGGNEQFF
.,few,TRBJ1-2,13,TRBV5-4,TGTGCCAGCAGCTTGGAGGGGCCCTATGGCTACACCTTC,CASSLEGPYGYTF
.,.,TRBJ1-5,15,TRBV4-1,TGCGCCAGCAGCCTCGACAGGTATAGCAATCAGCCCCAGCATTTT,CASSLDRYSNQPQHF
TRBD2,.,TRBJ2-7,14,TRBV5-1,TGCGCCAGTTCGCTAGCGGGTCCCTTCTACGAGCAGTACTTC,CASSLAGPFYEQYF
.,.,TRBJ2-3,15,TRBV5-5,TGTGCCAGCAGTCGGAGGTGGGGGGGCACAGATACGCAGTATTTT,CASSRRWGGTDTQYF
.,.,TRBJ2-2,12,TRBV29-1,TGCAGCGTTGTTCGGGGCACCGGGGAGCTGTTTTTT,CSVVRGTGELFF
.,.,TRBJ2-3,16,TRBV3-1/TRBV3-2,TGTGCCAGCAGCCAAGGGCAGATACCTAGCACAGATACGCAGTATTTT,CASSQGQIPSTDTQYF